The 8 T cell receptor beta chains given below trace back to one sample, sequenced in a study of shared clonotypes between healthy human individuals. The protocol was immunoSEQ multiplex PCR, while the TCRdb copy is restricted to in-frame clones and leaves out a portion. The sample lists about 2.4 million clones; 80% to 95% were seen once. The sequencing input was naive CD4+ T cells from PBMCs. Described subset: CD45RA+ positively selected. The receptors shown here come from a man aged 18 to 30 in good health. Some clones in this sample may be carry-over from other donors' samples.

The genes are TRBV5-1 and TRBJ2-1; D gene uncertain. V lost 0 bases and J lost 8, with 12 bases in between. CDR1 is SGHRS and CDR2 is YFSETQ in the germline V gene. CDR3 length equals 14 residues. The chain's CDR3 is CASSLAAGVDEQFF. DNA for the CDR3: TGCGCCAGCAGCTTGGCCGCTGGGGTCGATGAGCAGTTCTTC.

This clone occurred a few times. V is TRBV30 and J is TRBJ1-2; unclear D gene. Germline V gives CDR1 GTSNPN, CDR2 SVGIG (reference sequence). Between the trimmed V and J ends, which lost 2 bases and 10 bases, there was a span of 11 bases. The CDR3 sequence is 11 residues long. CDR3 nucleotide sequence: TGTGCCTGGAGTCCTAGCGGAGCCTACACCTTC. Protein: CAWSPSGAYTF.

The chain carries TRBV13 and TRBJ1-1; 10 bases are shared with TRBD1. The CDR3 sequence is 15 residues long. In germline, CDR1 is PRHDT, CDR2 FYEKMQ (reference sequence). Trimming removed 3 bases from V and 5 bases from J; junction bases left unmatched: 6. The CDR3 DNA reads TGTGCCAGCAGCTTTGACAGGGGGCGGAGGACTGAAGCTTTCTTT. It encodes CASSFDRGRRTEAFF.

This chain joins TRBV5-4 and TRBJ1-2; 7 nucleotides agree with TRBD1. V was clipped by 1 base and J by 4 bases; unmatched bases: 7. CDR3 length: 15 amino acids. CDR1 is SGHNT, CDR2 YYREEE, per germline (reference sequence). The chain's CDR3 is CASSLRQGGSYGYTF. The CDR3 coding sequence is TGTGCCAGCAGCTTGCGCCAGGGGGGAAGCTATGGCTACACCTTC.

This chain uses TRBV6-5 with TRBJ1-1; possibly TRBD1 for D (6 bases). The V and J ends lost 6 bases and 6 bases respectively, with 14 bases between them. CDR3 size: 13 residues. Looked up from germline, CDR1 is MNHEY and CDR2 is SVGAGI. CDR3 nucleotides: TGTGCCAGCAGCCCGTACAGGGAGGCTGAAGCTTTCTTT. It is translated as CASSPYREAEAFF.

Notes on this clone: Germline is not matched at one junction end, which may reflect a read error. This chain links TRBV25-1 with TRBJ1-5; TRBD1 aligns across 8 bases. The CDR3 runs 15 residues. Looked up from germline, CDR1 is MGHDK and CDR2 is SYGVNS. The CDR3 region is CASSDLGQGDQPQHF. In DNA form, the CDR3 reads TGTGCCAGCAGTGACCTAGGACAGGGTGATCAACCCCAGCATTTT.

J is TRBJ2-7 and V is TRBV4-2; TRBD1 might be the D (5 bases). V lost 1 base, J lost 2 bases, and 15 bases lay in between. Germline V lookup: CDR1 LGHNA, CDR2 YNFKEQ. The CDR3 totals 16 residues. This CDR3 reads CASSQAPLGRPYEQYF. In DNA, the CDR3 is TGTGCCAGCAGCCAAGCCCCTCTGGGGCGCCCCTACGAGCAGTACTTC.

The rearrangement uses TRBV7-9 and TRBJ2-5, with D perhaps being TRBD1 or TRBD2 (6 bases each). V was clipped by 2 bases and J by 2 bases, with 12 bases between them. The V gene's germline CDR1 is SEHNR and CDR2 FQNEAQ (reference sequence). The CDR3 totals 15 residues. The CDR3 here is CASSLSGGGQETQYF. CDR3 sequence (DNA): TGTGCCAGCAGCTTAAGCGGAGGGGGGCAAGAGACCCAGTACTTC.